The present T cell receptor (beta chain) was sequenced within a study of CD8 T cell repertoires and HIV-1 epitope variants. This clone was picked up one time. Antigen unknown. V shed 4 bases, J shed 5 bases, and the junction held 11 bases outside the gene matches. Germline CDR1 SGDLS, CDR2 YYNGEE. The CDR3 contains 16 residues. Here immunoSEQ multiplex PCR was the method, and the copy in TCRdb shows in-frame clones only, minus some. This table has under 4,000 clones, just under 65% appearing once. The rearrangement uses TRBV9 and TRBJ2-2; 7 bases agree with TRBD1. Material: cultured CD8+ T cells derived from PBMCs. The receptor was isolated from a male donor with HIV. This chain's CDR3 is CASSLPPGGETGELFF. The CDR3 region has the DNA TGTGCCAGCAGCTTACCCCCAGGGGGAGAGACCGGGGAGCTGTTTTTT. Based on the CDR3 plus reference TRBV9 and TRBJ2-2, the full variable domain is DSGVTQTPKHLITATGQRVTLRCSPRSGDLSVYWYQQSLDQGLQFLIQYYNGEERAKGNILERFSAQQFPDLHSELNLSSLELGDSALYFCASSLPPGGETGELFFGEGSRLTVL.